The entry below describes one T cell receptor beta chain. The antigen remains unidentified. The data are from a study of T-cell memory formation after mild COVID-19. Looking at the study overall: Most TCR clusters belonged to a single donor. Points from the study as a whole: Clones shrinking from day 15 to 85 showed even CD4/CD8 mixes; later expanders tilted CD4+.

Sample barcodes and UMIs were carried by the TCR alpha and TCR beta cDNA libraries that 5'RACE generated with constant-segment primers. TCRdb re-derived calls from the 5' RACE reads in MiXCR, one entry per CDR3 protein. This table has 150,000 to 200,000 distinct CDR3 sequences, roughly 17% appearing once. This CDR3 has 12 amino acids. Trimming took off 7 bases at V and 2 bases at J, with 10 bases between the two ends. Germline CDR1 SQVTM, CDR2 ANQGSEA. V gene TRBV29-1 combines with J gene TRBJ2-3; D remains unclear. Source material: PBMCs or a T cell subset sorted from them (not recorded which). This clonotype was obtained from an adult woman who had mild COVID-19 (a few samples of this study predate the infection). Cell type and time point are not known. CDR3 DNA sequence: TGCAGCGCCTCGGGCTTCACAGATACGCAGTATTTT. Its protein is CSASGFTDTQYF.